The clone carrying this T cell receptor beta chain was observed a single time. This entry belongs to a study of shared clonotypes between healthy human individuals. Study-level background: Three CD4 naive, three CD4 memory, two CD8 naive and one CD8 memory plate were used per donor.

Per the germline V gene, CDR1 is MNHEY and CDR2 is SVGAGI. Trimming removed 5 bases from V and 5 bases from J, with 12 bases in between. This CDR3 is 13 amino acids long. Sequenced by immunoSEQ multiplex PCR; TCRdb stores in-frame clones only, minus some. This table holds about 660,000 clones, 74% found once. The sample comprised memory CD4+ T cells sorted from blood. Regarding subset: CD45RA-negative fraction. The sequence was obtained from a woman in her thirties in good health. The chain couples TRBV6-5 to TRBJ2-5, with unresolved D. CDR3 residues: CASSNWRVETQYF. The CDR3, as DNA: TGTGCCAGCAGTAATTGGAGAGTTGAGACCCAGTACTTC.